These 31 T cell receptor beta chains were sequenced from one sample in a study of blood T cells in healthy people across ages. A second PCR, run for about 7 to 12 cycles, used a sample-barcoded 5' primer plus a J-beta primer mix. Each CDR3 protein is one row after TCRdb ran MiXCR on the 5' RACE reads. This table holds 900,000 to 950,000 distinct CDR3 sequences, about 27% found once. These records were also assigned to another study, of T cells of mothers and their children.

The specimen was blood. The receptors stem from a woman aged 40 to 49 in good health.

This clonotype was seen a few times. The chain employs TRBV7-2 and TRBJ1-4; no definite D call. Germline V gives CDR1 SGHTA, CDR2 FQGNSA. Between the trimmed V and J ends, which lost 3 bases and 8 bases, there was a span of 13 bases. This CDR3 comprises 14 residues. The chain's CDR3 is CASSFGPRPEKLFF. The CDR3 DNA follows: TGTGCCAGCAGCTTCGGGCCTCGACCGGAAAAACTGTTTTTT.

This clonotype was detected ten times or more. This rearrangement joins TRBV20-1 to TRBJ1-2; TRBD1 might be the D (6 bases). Trimming removed 2 bases at V and 6 bases at J, with 10 bases between. The CDR3 contains 12 residues. Germline V gene data show CDR1 as DFQATT and CDR2 as SNEGSKA (reference sequence). The CDR3 reads CSARRGFDGYTF. As DNA, the CDR3 is TGCAGTGCTAGAAGGGGGTTCGATGGCTACACCTTC.

This clonotype showed up just a few times. A much more abundant neighbour one base away suggests this may be a read error. The gene calls are TRBV3-1 and TRBJ2-5; 14 positions agree with TRBD2. V lost 4 bases to trimming and J lost 11 bases; unmatched junction nucleotides: 12. The CDR3 totals 16 residues. Germline loops: CDR1 LGHDT, CDR2 YNNKEL (reference sequence). CDR3 sequence (DNA): TGTGCCAGCAGCCCACGACTAGCGGGGGGGCGTAATGAGCAGTACTTC. It codes for CASSPRLAGGRNEQYF.

Comments on this clonotype: The junction differs from germline at one of its ends, possibly a read error. V and J are TRBV5-1 and TRBJ2-3; D is uncertain. The CDR3 covers 13 residues. Looked up from germline, CDR1 is SGHRS and CDR2 is YFSETQ. The CDR3 here is CAGSLWSTDTQYF. As DNA, the CDR3 is TGCGCCGGCAGCTTGTGGAGCACAGATACGCAGTATTTT.

The gene calls are TRBV5-6 and TRBJ1-1; D remains ambiguous. CDR3 length: 15 amino acids. Germline CDR1 and CDR2: SGHDT and YYEEEE. Trimming removed 3 bases from V and 0 bases from J, with 12 bases in between. The CDR3 nucleotides read TGTGCCAGCAGCTCCGGACCGATTCTGAACACTGAAGCTTTCTTT. Translating gives CASSSGPILNTEAFF. The whole variable domain, filled in from reference TRBV5-6 and TRBJ1-1, reads DAGVTQSPTHLIKTRGQQVTLRCSPKSGHDTVSWYQQALGQGPQFIFQYYEEEERQRGNFPDRFSGHQFPNYSSELNVNALLLGDSALYLCASSSGPILNTEAFFGQGTRLTVV.

This clonotype was seen only a few times. V and J are TRBV28 and TRBJ2-7, with unresolved D. Deletions cut 6 bases from V and 0 bases from J, with 12 bases between. CDR3 length: 14 residues. Germline V gene data show CDR1 as MDHEN and CDR2 as SYDVKM. The CDR3, as DNA: TGTGCCAGCAGACCGGACCTGAGCTCCTACGAGCAGTACTTC. It codes for CASRPDLSSYEQYF.

This clonotype was counted only a few times. The chain links TRBV28 to TRBJ1-3; D remains unclear. Germline lookup yields CDR1 MDHEN and CDR2 SYDVKM. The V and J ends lost 10 bases and 2 bases respectively, with 12 bases between them. The CDR3 runs 13 residues. As DNA, the CDR3 is TGTGCCATTCTAGCGGGCGCTGGAAACACCATATATTTT. This gives the protein CAILAGAGNTIYF.

The rearrangement uses TRBV27 and TRBJ1-2; D is possibly TRBD1 (6 bases). CDR1 and CDR2 (germline): MNHEY, SMNVEV (reference sequence). V gave up 5 bases and J gave up 3 bases, with 10 bases separating them. This CDR3 has 13 residues. CDR3 in amino acids: CASSMWTDYGYTF. The CDR3 bases are TGTGCCAGCAGTATGTGGACAGACTATGGCTACACCTTC.

The V and J genes are TRBV9 and TRBJ2-3, with a weak D call TRBD2 (6 bases). The ends were cut back, 4 bases at V and 0 bases at J, with 9 bases in the middle. CDR3 size: 14 residues. Germline V gene sequence: CDR1 SGDLS, CDR2 YYNGEE. The CDR3, as DNA: TGTGCCAGCAGCTCGGCGGGGAGCACAGATACGCAGTATTTT. It codes for CASSSAGSTDTQYF. The full variable domain, in which reference TRBV9 and TRBJ2-3 provide the parts outside the CDR3, is DSGVTQTPKHLITATGQRVTLRCSPRSGDLSVYWYQQSLDQGLQFLIQYYNGEERAKGNILERFSAQQFPDLHSELNLSSLELGDSALYFCASSSAGSTDTQYFGPGTRLTVL.

This chain uses TRBV2 with TRBJ2-7, with 10 bases identical to TRBD1. CDR1 SNHLY and CDR2 FYNNEI come from the germline V gene. The CDR3 covers 15 residues. V lost 7 bases to trimming and J lost 1 base; unmatched junction nucleotides: 7. The CDR3 spells CASNRGQGGSYEQYF. The DNA of the CDR3 is TGTGCCAGCAACCGAGGACAGGGGGGTTCCTACGAGCAGTACTTC.

CDR3 sequence (DNA): TGTGCCAGCAGCGGGCAGGAATGGAGCTCGAACACAGATACGCAGTATTTT. Its translation is CASSGQEWSSNTDTQYF. The V call is TRBV5-4, the J call TRBJ2-3; no definite D call. This CDR3 is 17 amino acids long. V lost 4 bases, J lost 2 bases, and 20 bases lay in between. CDR1 is SGHNT, CDR2 YYREEE, per germline (reference sequence).

Concerning this clonotype itself: A much larger clone differs by one base, so this may be a read error. The chain joins TRBV12-3 or TRBV12-4 to TRBJ2-5; 9 nucleotides match TRBD1. With 6 bases clipped from V and 11 bases from J, the junction kept 19 bases outside the gene matches. This CDR3 contains 16 residues. The CDR3 DNA is TGTGCCAGCAGGGGAGCGACGGGGACAGGGCGGCATGAGCAGTACTTC. Protein: CASRGATGTGRHEQYF.

Concerning this clonotype: A much larger clonotype is one base distant, so this may be a read error. This chain connects TRBV7-2 to TRBJ2-1; 9 bases line up with TRBD2. The better agreement between TRBJ2-7 and the DNA end casts doubt on the J call. This CDR3 is built from 15 residues. Looked up from germline, CDR1 is SGHTA and CDR2 is FQGNSA. CDR3 coding DNA: TGTGCCAGCATTCCGGCCAGCGGGGGGTACAATGAGCAGTACTTC. Protein product: CASIPASGGYNEQYF.

This clonotype was picked up a small number of times. V is TRBV4-3 and J is TRBJ1-1, with D unresolved. Germline CDR1 and CDR2: LGHNA and YSLEER. The CDR3 totals 15 residues. Trimming cost V 0 bases and J 0 bases, with 8 bases left between them. The CDR3, as DNA: TGCGCCAGCAGCCAAGAGGAAGCTATGAACACTGAAGCTTTCTTT. Amino acid sequence: CASSQEEAMNTEAFF.

V gene TRBV5-4 combines with J gene TRBJ1-2; maybe TRBD1 (5 bases). The CDR3 totals 13 residues. The germline gives CDR1 SGHNT, CDR2 YYREEE (reference sequence). Trimming cost V 2 bases and J 5 bases, with 10 bases left between them. CDR3 residues: CASSFKGEYGYTF. The CDR3 DNA reads TGTGCCAGCAGCTTTAAAGGGGAATATGGCTACACCTTC.

The chain is built from TRBV12-3 or TRBV12-4 and TRBJ1-1, with a tentative D call TRBD1 (6 bases). This CDR3 has 12 residues. The CDR3 here is CTLRGAGTEAFF. DNA of the CDR3: TGTACCCTGCGGGGGGCGGGCACTGAAGCTTTCTTT.

The chain employs TRBV15 and TRBJ1-1; D might be TRBD1 (5 bases). CDR1 LNHNV and CDR2 YYDKDF come from the germline V gene (reference sequence). Trimming shortened V by 1 base and J by 3 bases, and 15 bases separated the two germline ends. The CDR3 consists of 16 residues. The CDR3 region has the DNA TGTGCCACCAGCAGAGCTCGGGGGATGAAGGACACTGAAGCTTTCTTT. Its translation: CATSRARGMKDTEAFF.

This clonotype occurred a few times. The chain carries TRBV5-4 and TRBJ2-5; 7 positions agree with TRBD1. The CDR3 is 14 amino acids. J gave up 2 bases and V 5 bases, and 6 bases lay outside the gene matches. CDR1 is SGHNT and CDR2 is YYREEE in the germline V gene (reference sequence). CDR3 sequence: CASRGGTDQETQYF. The CDR3 DNA is TGTGCCAGCAGGGGTGGGACAGATCAAGAGACCCAGTACTTC.

About this clonotype: A much more abundant neighbour one base away suggests this may be a read error. The rearrangement links TRBV12-3 or TRBV12-4 to TRBJ1-1, with D unclear. The CDR3 covers 14 residues. CDR3 in DNA: TGTGCCAGCAGTTCGGGTATTCCGAACACTGAAGCTTCCTTT. Translated: CASSSGIPNTEASF.

In this sample, this clonotype turned up many times. The DNA for the CDR3 is TGTGCCAGCAGTGAAAGCGGGAGACAGGGTTCCTACGAGCAGTACTTC. Translating it yields CASSESGRQGSYEQYF. The V and J genes are TRBV2 and TRBJ2-7; possible D gene TRBD2, 8 bases. This CDR3 comprises 16 residues. Germline V gene sequence: CDR1 SNHLY, CDR2 FYNNEI. Between the trimmed V and J ends, which lost 2 bases and 1 base, there was a span of 15 bases.

This clonotype came up a few times. V and J are TRBV27 and TRBJ1-4; 9 nucleotides match TRBD1. CDR3 size: 15 residues. The junction had 8 bases not matched to a gene; V was cut back by 7 bases and J by 5 bases. Per germline, CDR1 MNHEY and CDR2 SMNVEV (reference sequence). CDR3 nucleotides: TGTGCCAGCACAGAAACCGGGACAGGGAATGAAAAACTGTTTTTT. Protein: CASTETGTGNEKLFF.

This clonotype was seen many times. The chain is built from TRBV12-5 and TRBJ2-3; 8 bases are a match to TRBD2. Trimming at V came to 1 base and at J to 4 bases, leaving 1 base not matched to a gene. Germline V lookup: CDR1 LGHNT, CDR2 FRNRAP. This CDR3 spans 14 amino acids. CDR3 residues: CASGLETSADTQYF. In DNA, the CDR3 is TGTGCTAGTGGTTTGGAGACTAGCGCAGATACGCAGTATTTT.

The chain has TRBV25-1 and TRBJ2-4; 8 positions agree with TRBD1. This CDR3 is built from 15 residues. Per germline, CDR1 MGHDK and CDR2 SYGVNS. V gave up 5 bases and J gave up 13 bases; unmatched junction bases: 16. This CDR3 is CASSPRGQGGNEQYF. For the CDR3, the DNA is TGTGCCAGCAGTCCCCGAGGACAGGGTGGCAATGAGCAGTACTTC. Combining the CDR3 with reference TRBV25-1 and TRBJ2-4 gives the whole variable domain EADIYQTPRYLVIGTGKKITLECSQTMGHDKMYWYQQDPGMELHLIHYSYGVNSTEKGDLSSESTVSRIRTEHFPLTLESARPSHTSQYLCASSPRGQGGNEQYFGAGTRLSVL.

This chain joins TRBV20-1 and TRBJ2-2; possibly TRBD2 for D (7 bases). Trimming took 5 bases from V and 6 from J, leaving 19 bases between them. CDR3 size: 15 residues. Germline V gives CDR1 DFQATT, CDR2 SNEGSKA (reference sequence). The CDR3 bases are TGCAGTGCTCTTACGGGACGGGGGGCCGCCGGGGAGCTGTTTTTT. Its protein is CSALTGRGAAGELFF.

This clonotype came up a few times. The chain recombines TRBV4-1 with TRBJ1-5; maybe TRBD1 (6 bases). CDR1 is MGHRA and CDR2 is YSYEKL in the germline V gene. CDR3 size: 16 residues. Trimming removed 1 base from V and 7 bases from J, with 17 bases in between. The CDR3 DNA sequence: TGCGCCAGCAGCCAAGGTCCCCAGGGGCGGAGACAGCCCCAGCATTTT. Protein product: CASSQGPQGRRQPQHF.

CDR3 nucleotides: TGTGCCAGCCGTAATGGACAGAGCTACGAGCAGTACTTC. It is translated as CASRNGQSYEQYF. The gene calls are TRBV28 and TRBJ2-7, with D maybe TRBD1 (6 bases). V lost 8 bases to trimming and J lost 3 bases, with 14 bases between them. Germline CDR1 reads MDHEN; CDR2 reads SYDVKM. CDR3 length: 13 residues.

With respect to this clonotype: A read error may produce the germline difference seen at one junction end. The chain couples TRBV28 to TRBJ1-5, with TRBD1 matching over 8 bases. This CDR3 has 14 residues. Germline CDR1 reads MDHEN; CDR2 reads SYDVKM. The CDR3 DNA sequence: TGTGCCCGCAGTGTCGGACAGGGCGCCCGGGTCCAGCATTTT. Residues: CARSVGQGARVQHF.

The chain carries TRBV27 and TRBJ2-7, with 9 bases fitting TRBD1. This CDR3 region has 15 residues. Trimming at V came to 4 bases and at J to 4 bases, leaving 8 bases not matched to a gene. The germline V gene encodes CDR1 MNHEY and CDR2 SMNVEV (reference sequence). CDR3 loop: CASSSVQGARYEQYF. The DNA of the CDR3 is TGTGCCAGCAGTTCTGTACAGGGGGCCCGTTACGAGCAGTACTTC.

In its sample, this clonotype was seen a few times. CDR3 DNA: TGTGCCAGTAGTATATATTCGGGGACTAGCGCGGAGACCCAGTACTTC. Protein product: CASSIYSGTSAETQYF. V usage is TRBV19 and J usage is TRBJ2-5; 10 nucleotides align to TRBD2. Germline CDR1 is LNHDA and CDR2 is SQIVND (reference sequence). There are 16 residues in the CDR3. The junction had 8 bases not matched to a gene; V was cut back by 2 bases and J by 5 bases. Full variable domain (rest looked up from reference TRBV19 and TRBJ2-5): DGGITQSPKYLFRKEGQNVTLSCEQNLNHDAMYWYRQDPGQGLRLIYYSQIVNDFQKGDIAEGYSVSREKKESFPLTVTSAQKNPTAFYLCASSIYSGTSAETQYFGPGTRLLVL.

The sample holds a few counts of this clonotype. The V and J genes are TRBV11-2 and TRBJ1-2, with TRBD1 matching 7 bases. The V segment lost 5 bases and the J segment 3 bases; nucleotides outside the gene matches: 6. The CDR3 spans 14 residues. Germline-derived CDR1 and CDR2 are SGHAT and FQNNGV. CDR3 sequence reads: CASSTGTVDYGYTF. CDR3 coding DNA: TGTGCCAGCAGCACCGGGACAGTCGACTATGGCTACACCTTC.

The J gene is TRBJ1-2, the V gene TRBV6-5, with 8 bases lining up with TRBD1. Trimming took 4 bases from V and 2 from J; bases not matched to a gene: 12. The CDR3 spans 17 residues. Germline CDR1 reads MNHEY; CDR2 reads SVGAGI. CDR3 region: CASSSSNRTGRNYGYTF. In DNA form, the CDR3 reads TGTGCCAGCAGTTCCTCCAACCGGACAGGGAGAAACTATGGCTACACCTTC.